This paragraph reports one TCR beta chain. Its antigen is undetermined. The table came from immunoSEQ multiplex PCR; TCRdb's copy has only in-frame clones and leaves some out. The sample lists 70,000 or so clones, 73% occurring once. This specimen comes from a study of vaccination effects on CD4 cells after COVID-19. Antigen-specific CD4+ T cells expanded by the ViraFEST assay with viral peptide pools were then sequenced. Following an approximately eleven-day culture, CD4+ T cells were purified. A positive SARS-CoV-2 PCR test fell between March and December 2020. They grew 2 million to 2.5 million PBMC in each well, adding approximately 10 IU/ml IL-2 and around 10 ug/ml peptides. Serving as negative control culture was an HIV-1 Nef peptide pool. Half the medium was swapped for IL-2 medium on days 3 and 7. Trimming at V came to 1 base and at J to 7 bases, leaving 8 bases not matched to a gene. CDR3 length: 17 amino acids. Germline V lookup: CDR1 LNHDA, CDR2 SQIVND (reference sequence).

This TCR derives from a human donor who had a prior SARS-CoV-2 infection. Source: CD4+ T cells from PBMCs cultured with HIV peptides, taken before COVID-19 vaccination. Subset defined: HIV-1 Nef peptide pool negative control/reference culture. V and J are TRBV19 and TRBJ2-1; 12 bases agree with TRBD2. CDR3 in amino acids: CASSIATSGRLRNEQFF. Here the CDR3 DNA reads TGTGCCAGTAGTATAGCGACTAGCGGGAGACTTAGGAATGAGCAGTTCTTC.